Listed here is a single TCR beta chain. The antigen is unknown. The sample originates from a study of T cell repertoires in cytomegalovirus infection. TCRdb re-analysed the reads in MiXCR, keeping a single row per CDR3 protein. The data hold tens of thousands of distinct CDR3 sequences, with roughly 20% observed a single time. V lost 1 base to trimming and J lost 8 bases, with 6 bases between them. CDR3 length: 12 residues. CDR1 is SEHNR, CDR2 FQNEAQ, per germline (reference sequence). This TCR was recovered from a human donor in good health (CMV status not recorded). Some clones in this sample may be carry-over from other donors' samples. The sample here was CD8+ T cells from cultured PBMCs, taken from culture after CMV antigen stimulation. The rearrangement joins TRBV7-9 to TRBJ2-1; no clear D gene. CDR3 residues: CASSLEADEQFF. The CDR3 nucleotides are TGTGCCAGCAGCTTAGAGGCAGATGAGCAGTTCTTC.